The entry that follows covers one T cell receptor (beta chain) sequence. This record comes from a study of blood T cell repertoires in COVID-19. On the study more broadly: Samples came from the United States, Italy and Spain, spanning acute and convalescent COVID-19.

Germline V gene sequence: CDR1 SGHRS, CDR2 YFSETQ. This CDR3 spans 15 amino acids. Unmatched junction bases numbered 3, after V lost 2 bases and J lost 4 bases. Clones were read by immunoSEQ multiplex PCR, and TCRdb kept only the in-frame ones, dropping some. The sample records approximately 300,000 clones, roughly 90% being singletons. The material sequenced was peripheral blood. The receptor's source is a man between 18 and 29 years old who had recovered from COVID-19. V usage is TRBV5-1 and J usage is TRBJ1-6, with 7 bases aligning to TRBD1. CDR3 DNA sequence: TGCGCCAGCAGCTTTGACAGGGTTTATAATTCACCCCTCCACTTT. It encodes CASSFDRVYNSPLHF. Full variable domain (outside the CDR3, taken from reference TRBV5-1 and TRBJ1-6): KAGVTQTPRYLIKTRGQQVTLSCSPISGHRSVSWYQQTPGQGLQFLFEYFSETQRNKGNFPGRFSGRQFSNSRSEMNVSTLELGDSALYLCASSFDRVYNSPLHFGNGTRLTVT.